This TCR beta chain was observed in a study of T cells in Graves' hyperthyroidism and ophthalmopathy. This clonotype turned up a few times. The TCR beta CDR3 regions underwent amplification using RNA transcripts as the source. The TCR CDR3 was amplified in a first-round RT-PCR using the HTBI primer set. In TCRdb, the multiplex PCR reads were re-called with MiXCR into one record per CDR3 protein. The table includes around 500,000 distinct CDR3 sequences, around 15% detected once. Patients with ophthalmopathy all had a Clinical Activity Score of at least 3, a NOSPECS grade of at least 4 and duration under 3 months. Trimming cost V 5 bases and J 6 bases, with 13 bases left between them. The CDR3 has 14 residues. Germline V lookup: CDR1 SEHNR, CDR2 FQNEAQ (reference sequence).

The chain uses TRBV7-9 and TRBJ2-2; tentatively, D is TRBD2 (6 bases). This receptor was taken from a woman in her thirties with Graves' ophthalmopathy. Material for sequencing was blood. CDR3 region: CASSDSSGPGELFF. The CDR3, as DNA: TGTGCCAGCAGCGATTCCAGCGGGCCCGGGGAGCTGTTTTTT.